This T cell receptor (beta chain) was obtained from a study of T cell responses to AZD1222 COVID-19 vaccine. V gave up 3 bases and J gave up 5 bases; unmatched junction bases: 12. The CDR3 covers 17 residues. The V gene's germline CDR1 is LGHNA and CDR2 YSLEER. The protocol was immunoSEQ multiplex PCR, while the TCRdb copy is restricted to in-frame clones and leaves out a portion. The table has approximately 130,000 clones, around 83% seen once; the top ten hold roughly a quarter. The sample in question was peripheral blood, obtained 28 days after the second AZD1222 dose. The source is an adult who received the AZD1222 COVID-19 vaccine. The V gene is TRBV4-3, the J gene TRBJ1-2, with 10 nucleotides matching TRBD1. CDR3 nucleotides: TGCGCCAGCAGCCAGGGGATTGATCCGGGACAGGGGTATGGCTACACCTTC. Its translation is CASSQGIDPGQGYGYTF.